This TCR beta chain appears in the sequencing data of a study of CD4 T cells in relation to SARS-CoV-2 and coronaviruses (dated by TCRdb to the early 2020s). In terms of the full investigation: HLA restriction was mapped for shared crossreactive spike epitopes using patient-derived lymphoblastoid cell lines. The Adaptive Biotechnologies TCR-sequencing kit was used to sequence samples from a few pre-COVID donors and the naive versus memory experiments, while other data came from Illumina-based sequencing. At the level of individual TCR clonotypes, the study evaluated whether memory CD4+ T cells crossreact between the spike proteins of SARS-CoV-2 and those of common cold coronaviruses. A different, Illumina-based TCR-beta assay was used to sequence expansion assays from other donors in the study.

Notes on this clone: Its antigen is unknown. Per-nucleotide qualities are absent, and no much larger clonotype sits a single base away.

Looking up the germline V gene yields CDR1 SGHAT and CDR2 FQNNGV. The CDR3 starts with the cysteine, ends with the phenylalanine, and has 12 residues. This entry keeps only the CDR3 DNA: 36 bases, framed from base 1. Between the V and J ends, shortened by 2 bases and 8 bases respectively, the junction contains 8 bases. Deep-resolution immunoSEQ TCR-beta sequencing was performed on DNA from uncultured naive and memory CD4+ T cells. As for the original processing: During preprocessing, nonproductive sequences were discarded, as were any CDR3s that did not begin with C, did not end with F or W, or were shorter than 7 amino acids. Cultured and uncultured naive and memory CD4+ repertoires were searched for previously identified spike- and CEF-reactive CDR3s. CDR3 homology was measured as pairwise Levenshtein distance, computed with the stringdist R package after trimming three terminal residues from each end. Imported from immuneACCESS, the table was reduced by TCRdb to in-frame sequences with V and J called. These copies leave out some clones; in studies compared against another copy, an unresolved V gene accounts for under half, and the cause of the remainder is not known. V and J calls and clone size are those listed in that table; D and trimming were worked out from the DNA. The sample table lists around 56,000 clones, 86% of them with a count of one. Of the sample, about 1.5% is held by the ten largest clones.

On the study overall, not on this receptor specifically: Pre-pandemic and post-infection samples were not both contributed by any donor, so tracing of the source of pre-existing responses was limited. Small numbers of patients and of tested TCRs were a limitation of the study. Since the crossreactivity analysis centred on spike protein, crossreactivity against other viral proteins was not assessed. In roughly 70% of donors, memory CD4+ clonotypes turned up that crossrecognized SARS-CoV-2 and at least one common cold coronavirus spike. Compared with monoreactive clones, crossreactive clones had significantly weaker SARS-CoV-2-driven expansion, a result consistent with antigenic imprinting. Sequencing naive versus memory cells indicated that the assay picks up memory recall responses, not primary responses primed during culture.

CD4+ T cells from unexposed donors were collected before the COVID-19 pandemic (2011-2018). Naive and memory CD4+ T cells were separated from cryopreserved PBMCs through CD4 enrichment, which was followed by EasySep naive CD4+ T cell enrichment. The leukapheresis product used for the unexposed donors was purchased from a commercial source. Ficoll-Paque PLUS gradient centrifugation was used to isolate PBMCs from either whole blood or leukapheresis product. PBMCs were either used fresh in the expansion assay or cryopreserved at -140 degrees C. The QIAamp Micro DNA Kit was used to extract genomic DNA from the CD4+ T cells.

The source is a human donor in good health. Here the chain combines TRBV11-2 and TRBJ2-3; the D gene cannot be resolved reliably. What was sequenced was memory CD4+ T cells from PBMCs. The sample's cell subset or site label is to be understood as: memory (non-naive) CD4+ T cells. The CDR3 protein: CASSLPRGTQYF. DNA sequence: TGTGCCAGCAGCTTACCCCGAGGTACGCAGTATTTT.